The sequence of this T cell receptor beta chain was determined in a study of OX40 agonist ivuxolimab in advanced cancers. Study overall: Three individuals attained partial responses, comprising one hepatocellular carcinoma case and two cutaneous melanoma cases.

This CDR3 has 17 amino acids. The V end was cut by 4 bases, the J end by 0 bases, with 16 bases between. The V gene's germline CDR1 is SGHTA and CDR2 FQGNSA. Any history of autoimmune disease or systemic immunosuppression disqualified patients. The method was immunoSEQ multiplex PCR; TCRdb's version includes in-frame clones alone and lacks a portion of them. The data show tens of thousands of clones, approximately 80% seen once. Specimen: CD4+ or CD8+ T cells sorted from blood, collected in a trial of the OX40 agonist ivuxolimab. This TCR came from an adult with an advanced solid tumor such as melanoma, head and neck, liver or kidney cancer. The chain employs TRBV7-2 and TRBJ1-3; no reliable D call. CDR3 region: CASSSLPPGVSGNTIYF. CDR3 bases: TGTGCCAGCAGCTCCCTCCCGCCAGGTGTCTCTGGAAACACCATATATTTT.